The 21 T cell receptor beta chains given below trace back to one sample, sequenced in a study of OX40 agonist ivuxolimab in advanced cancers. This table comes from immunoSEQ multiplex PCR, and its TCRdb copy is limited to in-frame clones, with some not included. The repertoire consists of roughly 71,000 clones, with about 90% occurring once and the leading ten covering more than 14%. Source: CD4+ or CD8+ T cells sorted from blood, taken in a trial of the OX40 agonist ivuxolimab. The receptor set was obtained from an adult with an advanced solid tumor such as melanoma, head and neck, liver or kidney cancer.

The rearrangement uses TRBV27 and TRBJ2-3, with 13 bases aligning to TRBD2. J was trimmed by 6 bases and V by 5 bases; bases with no gene match: 14. This CDR3 comprises 18 residues. CDR1 and CDR2 (germline): MNHEY, SMNVEV (reference sequence). DNA of the CDR3: TGTGCCAGCAGTCCCGTACTAGCGGGAGGGCCATTTCGGGATACGCAGTATTTT. Encoded protein: CASSPVLAGGPFRDTQYF.

The chain carries TRBV9 and TRBJ2-5; 10 nucleotides match TRBD2. J gave up 9 bases and V 7 bases, and 12 bases lay outside the gene matches. Germline CDR1 and CDR2: SGDLS and YYNGEE. The CDR3 sequence is 14 residues long. The CDR3 loop is CASEAGGPGHAQYF. The CDR3 DNA reads as TGTGCCAGCGAAGCGGGAGGGCCCGGCCACGCCCAGTACTTC.

The chain links TRBV23-1 to TRBJ2-7; TRBD1 aligns across 9 bases. TRBV23-1 counts as an open reading frame of uncertain function. The CDR3 totals 16 residues. The junction had 10 bases not matched to a gene; V was cut back by 3 bases and J by 4 bases. CDR3 nucleotide sequence: TGCGCCAGCAGTCAGGTCCGGGACAGGGCCTTTTACGAGCAGTACTTC. Protein sequence: CASSQVRDRAFYEQYF.

The rearrangement uses TRBV7-9 and TRBJ2-6, with D tentatively TRBD1 (8 bases). CDR3 length: 17 amino acids. The V and J ends lost 8 bases and 2 bases respectively, with 19 bases between them. Germline V gives CDR1 SEHNR, CDR2 FQNEAQ (reference sequence). The CDR3 bases are TGTGCCAGCTTCAAGACAGGGGACTACACTGGGGCCAACGTCCTGACTTTC. Its protein product is CASFKTGDYTGANVLTF.

This chain joins TRBV5-1 and TRBJ1-2, with D possibly TRBD1 on 5 matching bases. The CDR3 loop spans 13 amino acids. Trimming pared 8 bases from V and 4 bases from J, leaving 15 bases between. Germline V gives CDR1 SGHRS, CDR2 YFSETQ. Here the CDR3 DNA reads TGCGCCAGTGCACCCGGGACCCTCTATGGCTACACCTTC. The encoded protein is CASAPGTLYGYTF.

On this clone: The same CDR3 can be traced to other DNA sequences in this sample. The CDR3 loop is CASTGGTGGAFSYNEQFF. The CDR3 bases are TGTGCCAGCACCGGAGGGACAGGGGGTGCTTTCTCCTACAATGAGCAGTTCTTC. J is TRBJ2-1 and V is TRBV27; 11 bases are a match to TRBD1. After removal of 7 bases from V and 0 bases from J, the junction contained 11 bases not matched to a gene. This CDR3 is 18 amino acids long. Germline V gene lookup returns CDR1 MNHEY and CDR2 SMNVEV (reference sequence).

The rearrangement joins TRBV27 to TRBJ1-5; TRBD1 aligns across 7 bases. The V and J ends lost 2 bases and 6 bases, in that order; junction bases with no gene match: 4. CDR3 length: 14 residues. Germline CDR1 is MNHEY and CDR2 is SMNVEV (reference sequence). The CDR3 region has the DNA TGTGCCAGCAGTTTAACGGGACAGCGTCAGCCCCAGCATTTT. Amino acid sequence: CASSLTGQRQPQHF.

This chain connects TRBV4-2 to TRBJ2-3; D gene unclear. CDR1 LGHNA and CDR2 YNFKEQ come from the germline V gene. Between the trimmed V and J ends, which lost 6 bases and 6 bases, there was a span of 25 bases. The CDR3 extends over 17 amino acids. The CDR3 spells CASRRPSRGVVGDTQYF. The CDR3 DNA follows: TGTGCCAGCAGAAGGCCTTCTCGTGGGGTCGTCGGGGATACGCAGTATTTT.

The rearrangement joins TRBV4-3 to TRBJ2-2; TRBD2 aligns across 10 bases. CDR3 size: 19 residues. The germline V gene encodes CDR1 LGHNA and CDR2 YSLEER. J gave up 5 bases and V 0 bases, and 12 bases lay outside the gene matches. Here the CDR3 DNA reads TGCGCCAGCAGCCAAGATTCGGTTCTAGCGGGAGCGTGGACCGGGGAGCTGTTTTTT. Protein sequence: CASSQDSVLAGAWTGELFF.

The chain combines TRBV7-9 with TRBJ1-5; D is unclear. This CDR3 region has 14 residues. Trimming shortened V by 4 bases and J by 5 bases, and 12 bases separated the two germline ends. Germline V lookup: CDR1 SEHNR, CDR2 FQNEAQ (reference sequence). The CDR3 DNA is TGTGCCAGCAGCTCATCGGGGAACGATCAGCCCCAGCATTTT. Protein product: CASSSSGNDQPQHF.

The CDR3 nucleotides read TGCGCCAGCAGCCAAACGGGGGCCCACACCGGGGAGCTGTTTTTT. Translated: CASSQTGAHTGELFF. The chain recombines TRBV4-3 with TRBJ2-2; D could derive from TRBD1 or TRBD2 (6 bases each). There are 15 residues in the CDR3. With 2 bases removed from V and 3 bases from J, the gap between germline ends came to 10 bases. Germline V CDR1 and CDR2: LGHNA, YSLEER.

The V and J genes are TRBV6-4 and TRBJ1-2; D may be TRBD1 (6 bases). This CDR3 has 14 residues. The ends were cut back, 6 bases at V and 8 bases at J, with 19 bases in the middle. Germline loops: CDR1 MRHNA, CDR2 SNTAGT. The DNA for the CDR3 is TGTGCCAGCAGCCAACGAAAAGAGAGGGGGGGCTACACCTTC. Its translation: CASSQRKERGGYTF.

V and J are TRBV6-5 and TRBJ2-3; a possible D gene is TRBD2 (6 bases). The CDR3 has 13 residues. V lost 8 bases to trimming and J lost 5 bases, with 14 bases between them. Germline CDR1 and CDR2: MNHEY and SVGAGI. The CDR3 DNA reads TGTGCCAGCGCAATCCTAGCGAGAGATACGCAGTATTTT. This translates into CASAILARDTQYF.

This chain links TRBV19 with TRBJ2-1; D might be TRBD1 or TRBD2, each matching 5 bases. This CDR3 has 16 amino acids. In germline, CDR1 is LNHDA, CDR2 SQIVND (reference sequence). V lost 0 bases and J lost 4, with 13 bases in between. The CDR3 DNA reads as TGTGCCAGTAGTATAGATCATTTTGGGGGTTACAATGAGCAGTTCTTC. It yields the protein CASSIDHFGGYNEQFF.

The chain links TRBV19 to TRBJ2-7; weak D call: TRBD1 (6 bases). CDR1 is LNHDA, CDR2 SQIVND, per germline (reference sequence). This CDR3 is 13 amino acids long. Between the trimmed V and J ends, which lost 3 bases and 6 bases, there was a span of 12 bases. CDR3 sequence: CASSMPGVLEQYF. For the CDR3, the DNA is TGTGCCAGTAGTATGCCAGGGGTTCTCGAGCAGTACTTC.

There are a few counts of this clone. The V call is TRBV6-1, the J call TRBJ2-3; 10 bases line up with TRBD2. The J segment lost 4 bases and the V segment lost 0 bases, leaving 1 base of the junction unmatched. CDR1 and CDR2 (germline): MNHNS, SASEGT. The CDR3 consists of 15 residues. The CDR3 DNA follows: TGTGCCAGCAGTGAAGCGCTAGCGGGAGCAGATACGCAGTATTTT. The encoded protein is CASSEALAGADTQYF.

The chain couples TRBV5-1 to TRBJ2-1; 11 positions match TRBD2. Unmatched junction bases numbered 12, after V lost 4 bases and J lost 9 bases. CDR1 is SGHRS, CDR2 YFSETQ, per germline. The CDR3 is 16 residues long. DNA of the CDR3: TGCGCCAGCAGCCCAACAACTAGCGGGAGAGCGGTTGAGCAGTTCTTC. It encodes CASSPTTSGRAVEQFF.

The chain combines TRBV13 with TRBJ2-7; no firm D call. V lost 5 bases and J lost 4, with 15 bases in between. The CDR3 loop spans 14 amino acids. Germline-derived CDR1 and CDR2 are PRHDT and FYEKMQ (reference sequence). CDR3 in DNA: TGTGCCAGCAGCGAAGGTCGGATTTTATACGAGCAGTACTTC. Its translation: CASSEGRILYEQYF.

The rearrangement uses TRBV19 and TRBJ2-3, with D possibly being TRBD1 (6 bases). V was cut by 5 bases and J by 2 bases, with 14 bases left in between. Germline assignment: CDR1 LNHDA and CDR2 SQIVND (reference sequence). The CDR3 has 15 residues. The CDR3 nucleotides read TGTGCCAGTAGTGGACAGAGCTTCGTCACAGATACGCAGTATTTT. Translating it yields CASSGQSFVTDTQYF.

The CDR3: CASSDARGSIYEQYF. As DNA, the CDR3 is TGTGCCAGCAGTGACGCACGCGGGAGTATCTACGAGCAGTACTTC. V gene TRBV2 combines with J gene TRBJ2-7; 7 bases fit TRBD2. This CDR3 has 15 residues. Trimming cost V 3 bases and J 3 bases; bases outside gene matches: 8. Germline values: CDR1 SNHLY, CDR2 FYNNEI. The entire variable domain, with the rest obtained from reference TRBV2 and TRBJ2-7, is as follows: EPEVTQTPSHQVTQMGQEVILRCVPISNHLYFYWYRQILGQKVEFLVSFYNNEISEKSEIFDDQFSVERPDGSNFTLKIRSTKLEDSAMYFCASSDARGSIYEQYFGPGTRLTVT.

The chain employs TRBV30 and TRBJ1-2; 8 bases line up with TRBD1. CDR3 length: 14 amino acids. Germline lookup yields CDR1 GTSNPN and CDR2 SVGIG (reference sequence). V dropped 3 bases and J dropped 4; count of bases not matched to a gene: 7. CDR3: CAWSVGQGAYGYTF. The CDR3 nucleotides read TGTGCCTGGAGCGTCGGGCAGGGGGCCTATGGCTACACCTTC.